This note documents a single T cell receptor (beta chain) sequence. This record comes from a study of CD8+CD57+ T cells in acquired aplastic anemia. Per germline, CDR1 SNHLY and CDR2 FYNNEI. The CDR3 consists of 14 residues. V lost 6 bases and J 7 bases, leaving 16 bases between the germline ends. CDR3 and TCR beta VDJ profiling relied on genomic DNA as the template. One entry per CDR3 protein, called by TCRdb with MiXCR from the reads. The data show 120,000 or so distinct CDR3 sequences, about 43% seen once. Patients chosen for sequencing had CD8+CD57+ cells that had expanded, as shown by flow cytometry.

V and J are TRBV2 and TRBJ1-5, with D possibly matching TRBD1 (5 bases). The receptor was isolated from a human donor with aplastic anemia. Sample: sorted CD4+, CD8+, or CD8+CD57+ T cells (not recorded which) from PBMCs. This CDR3 is CASRQDSYEQPQHF. The CDR3 coding sequence is TGTGCCAGCAGACAGGATTCCTACGAGCAGCCCCAGCATTTT.